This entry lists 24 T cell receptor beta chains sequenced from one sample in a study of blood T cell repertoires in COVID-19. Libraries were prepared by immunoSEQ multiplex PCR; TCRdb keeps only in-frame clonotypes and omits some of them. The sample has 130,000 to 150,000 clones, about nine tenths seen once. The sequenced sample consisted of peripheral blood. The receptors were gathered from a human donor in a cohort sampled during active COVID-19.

Here the CDR3 DNA reads TGCGCCAGCAGCTCGGACTCAGGCGAGCAGTACTTC. This sequence encodes CASSSDSGEQYF. This chain uses TRBV5-1 with TRBJ2-7, with a possible D match to TRBD2 (5 bases). This CDR3 spans 12 amino acids. Germline lookup yields CDR1 SGHRS and CDR2 YFSETQ. Between the trimmed V and J ends, which lost 3 bases and 6 bases, there was a span of 10 bases. The complete variable domain, with remaining parts taken from reference TRBV5-1 and TRBJ2-7, reads KAGVTQTPRYLIKTRGQQVTLSCSPISGHRSVSWYQQTPGQGLQFLFEYFSETQRNKGNFPGRFSGRQFSNSRSEMNVSTLELGDSALYLCASSSDSGEQYFGPGTRLTVT.

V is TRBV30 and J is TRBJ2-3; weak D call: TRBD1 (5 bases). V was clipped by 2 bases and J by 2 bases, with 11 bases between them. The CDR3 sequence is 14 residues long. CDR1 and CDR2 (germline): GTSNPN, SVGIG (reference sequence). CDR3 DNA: TGTGCCTGGAGTAGGACATTGTACACAGATACGCAGTATTTT. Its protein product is CAWSRTLYTDTQYF.

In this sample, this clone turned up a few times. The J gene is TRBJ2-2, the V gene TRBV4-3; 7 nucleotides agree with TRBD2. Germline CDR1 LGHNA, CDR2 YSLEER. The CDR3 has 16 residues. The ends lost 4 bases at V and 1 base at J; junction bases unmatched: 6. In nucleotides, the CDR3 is TGCGCCAGCAGCCCCCGGGGCGGGAGGAACACCGGGGAGCTGTTTTTT. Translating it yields CASSPRGGRNTGELFF.

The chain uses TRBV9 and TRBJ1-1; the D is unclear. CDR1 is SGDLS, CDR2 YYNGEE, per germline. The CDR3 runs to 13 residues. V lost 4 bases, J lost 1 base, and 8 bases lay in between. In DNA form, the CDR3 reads TGTGCCAGCAGCCCTACAGCGAACACTGAAGCTTTCTTT. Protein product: CASSPTANTEAFF.

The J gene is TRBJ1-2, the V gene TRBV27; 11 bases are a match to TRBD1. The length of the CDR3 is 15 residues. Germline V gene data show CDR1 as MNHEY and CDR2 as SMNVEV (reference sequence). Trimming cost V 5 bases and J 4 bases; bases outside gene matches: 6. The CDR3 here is CASSPRDRGFYGYTF. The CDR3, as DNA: TGTGCCAGCAGTCCTCGGGACAGGGGGTTCTATGGCTACACCTTC.

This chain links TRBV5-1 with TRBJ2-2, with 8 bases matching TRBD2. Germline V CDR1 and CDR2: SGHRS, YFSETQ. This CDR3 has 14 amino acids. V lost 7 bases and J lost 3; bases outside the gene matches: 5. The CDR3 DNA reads TGCGCCAGCTCTCTGGGACTAGACACCGGGGAGCTGTTTTTT. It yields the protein CASSLGLDTGELFF. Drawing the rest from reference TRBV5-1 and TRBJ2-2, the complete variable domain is KAGVTQTPRYLIKTRGQQVTLSCSPISGHRSVSWYQQTPGQGLQFLFEYFSETQRNKGNFPGRFSGRQFSNSRSEMNVSTLELGDSALYLCASSLGLDTGELFFGEGSRLTVL.

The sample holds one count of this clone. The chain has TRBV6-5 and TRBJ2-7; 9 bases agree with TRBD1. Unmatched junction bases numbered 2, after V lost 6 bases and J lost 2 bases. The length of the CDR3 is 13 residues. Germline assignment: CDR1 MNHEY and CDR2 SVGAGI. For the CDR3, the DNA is TGTGCCAGCAGCCGGGACAGGGCCTACGAGCAGTACTTC. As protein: CASSRDRAYEQYF.

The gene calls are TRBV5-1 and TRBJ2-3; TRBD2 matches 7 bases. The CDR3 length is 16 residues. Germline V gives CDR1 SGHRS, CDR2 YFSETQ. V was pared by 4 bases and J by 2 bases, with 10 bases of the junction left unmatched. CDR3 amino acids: CASSPGSGAYTDTQYF. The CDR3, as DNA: TGCGCCAGCAGCCCAGGGAGCGGGGCATACACAGATACGCAGTATTTT. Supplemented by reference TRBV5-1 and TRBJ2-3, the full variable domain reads KAGVTQTPRYLIKTRGQQVTLSCSPISGHRSVSWYQQTPGQGLQFLFEYFSETQRNKGNFPGRFSGRQFSNSRSEMNVSTLELGDSALYLCASSPGSGAYTDTQYFGPGTRLTVL.

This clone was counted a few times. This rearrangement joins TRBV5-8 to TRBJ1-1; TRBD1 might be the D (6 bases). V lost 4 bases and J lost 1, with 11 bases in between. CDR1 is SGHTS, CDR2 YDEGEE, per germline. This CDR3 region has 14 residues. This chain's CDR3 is CASSPLQGNTEAFF. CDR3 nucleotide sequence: TGTGCCAGCAGCCCTTTACAGGGGAACACTGAAGCTTTCTTT.

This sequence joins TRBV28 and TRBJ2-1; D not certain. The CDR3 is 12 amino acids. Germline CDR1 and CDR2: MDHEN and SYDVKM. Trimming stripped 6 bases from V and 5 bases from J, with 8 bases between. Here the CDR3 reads CASSEAHNEQFF. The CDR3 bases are TGTGCCAGCAGCGAGGCTCACAATGAGCAGTTCTTC.

The CDR3 reads CASSLILTNTGELFF. CDR3 DNA: TGTGCCAGCAGTTTAATTCTAACGAACACCGGGGAGCTGTTTTTT. This chain uses TRBV28 with TRBJ2-2; D not certain. The CDR3 runs 15 residues. Trimming cost V 2 bases and J 0 bases, with 7 bases left between them. CDR1 MDHEN and CDR2 SYDVKM come from the germline V gene.

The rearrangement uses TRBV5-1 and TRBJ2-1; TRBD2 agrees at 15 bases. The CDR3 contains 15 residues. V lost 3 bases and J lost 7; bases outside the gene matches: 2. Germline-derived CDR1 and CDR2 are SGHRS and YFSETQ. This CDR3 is CASSWTSGGANEQFF. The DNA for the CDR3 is TGCGCCAGCAGCTGGACTAGCGGGGGGGCAAATGAGCAGTTCTTC. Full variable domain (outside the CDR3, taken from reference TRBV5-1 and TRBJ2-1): KAGVTQTPRYLIKTRGQQVTLSCSPISGHRSVSWYQQTPGQGLQFLFEYFSETQRNKGNFPGRFSGRQFSNSRSEMNVSTLELGDSALYLCASSWTSGGANEQFFGPGTRLTVL.

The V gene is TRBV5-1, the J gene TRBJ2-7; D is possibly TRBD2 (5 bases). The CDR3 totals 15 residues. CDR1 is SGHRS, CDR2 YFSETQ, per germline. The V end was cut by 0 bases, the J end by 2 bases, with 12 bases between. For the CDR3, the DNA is TGCGCCAGCAGCTTGGGTCGGGGTACGGCCTACGAGCAGTACTTC. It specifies CASSLGRGTAYEQYF.

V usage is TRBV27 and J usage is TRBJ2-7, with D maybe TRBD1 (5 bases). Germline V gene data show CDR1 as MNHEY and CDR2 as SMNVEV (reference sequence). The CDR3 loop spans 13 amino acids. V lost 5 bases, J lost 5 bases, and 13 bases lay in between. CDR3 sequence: CASSGALHHEQYF. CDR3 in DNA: TGTGCCAGCAGTGGGGCCCTTCACCACGAGCAGTACTTC.

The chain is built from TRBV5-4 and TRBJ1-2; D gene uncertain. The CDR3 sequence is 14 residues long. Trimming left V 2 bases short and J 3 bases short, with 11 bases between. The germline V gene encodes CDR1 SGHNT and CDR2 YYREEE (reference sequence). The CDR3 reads CASSFNPLYYGYTF. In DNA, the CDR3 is TGTGCCAGCAGCTTTAATCCACTGTACTATGGCTACACCTTC.

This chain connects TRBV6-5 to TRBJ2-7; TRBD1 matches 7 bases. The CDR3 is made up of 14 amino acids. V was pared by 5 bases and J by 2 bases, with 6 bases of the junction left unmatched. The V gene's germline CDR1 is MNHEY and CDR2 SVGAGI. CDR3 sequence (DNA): TGTGCCAGCAGTACAGGGGCAAACCCCTACGAGCAGTACTTC. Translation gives CASSTGANPYEQYF.

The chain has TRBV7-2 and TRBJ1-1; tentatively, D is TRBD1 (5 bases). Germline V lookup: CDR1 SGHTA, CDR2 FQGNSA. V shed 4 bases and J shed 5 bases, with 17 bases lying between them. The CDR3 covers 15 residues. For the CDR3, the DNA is TGTGCCAGCAGCTCTAGGTTGGGGGAGGGGACTGAAGCTTTCTTT. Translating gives CASSSRLGEGTEAFF.

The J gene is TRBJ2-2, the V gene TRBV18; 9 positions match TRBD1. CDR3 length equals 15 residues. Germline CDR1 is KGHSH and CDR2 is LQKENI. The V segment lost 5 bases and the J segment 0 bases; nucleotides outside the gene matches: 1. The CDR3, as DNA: TGTGCCAGCTCAGGGACAGGGACGAACACCGGGGAGCTGTTTTTT. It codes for CASSGTGTNTGELFF. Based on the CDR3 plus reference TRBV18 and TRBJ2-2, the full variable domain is NAGVMQNPRHLVRRRGQEARLRCSPMKGHSHVYWYRQLPEEGLKFMVYLQKENIIDESGMPKERFSAEFPKEGPSILRIQQVVRGDSAAYFCASSGTGTNTGELFFGEGSRLTVL.

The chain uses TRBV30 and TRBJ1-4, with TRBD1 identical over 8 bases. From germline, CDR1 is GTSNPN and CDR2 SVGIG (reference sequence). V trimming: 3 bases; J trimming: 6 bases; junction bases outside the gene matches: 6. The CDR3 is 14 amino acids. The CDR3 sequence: CAWRTGEGDEKLFF. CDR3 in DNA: TGTGCCTGGAGGACAGGGGAAGGGGATGAAAAACTGTTTTTT.

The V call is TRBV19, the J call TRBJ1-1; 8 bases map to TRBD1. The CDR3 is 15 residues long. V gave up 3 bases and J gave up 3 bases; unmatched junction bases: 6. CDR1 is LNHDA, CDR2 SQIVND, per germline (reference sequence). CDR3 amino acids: CASSIGQGRYTEAFF. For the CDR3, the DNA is TGTGCCAGTAGTATTGGACAGGGCAGGTACACTGAAGCTTTCTTT.

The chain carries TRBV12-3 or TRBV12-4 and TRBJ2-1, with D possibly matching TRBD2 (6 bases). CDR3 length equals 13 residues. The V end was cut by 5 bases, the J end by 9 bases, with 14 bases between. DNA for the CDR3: TGTGCCAGCAGTACCCCCGCGGGGTTTGAGCAGTTCTTC. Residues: CASSTPAGFEQFF.

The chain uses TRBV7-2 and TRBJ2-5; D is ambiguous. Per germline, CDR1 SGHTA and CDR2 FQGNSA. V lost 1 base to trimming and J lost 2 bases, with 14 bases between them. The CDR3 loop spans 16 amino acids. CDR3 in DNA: TGTGCCAGCAGCTTAGGATATGCAGGCAAACAAGAGACCCAGTACTTC. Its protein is CASSLGYAGKQETQYF.

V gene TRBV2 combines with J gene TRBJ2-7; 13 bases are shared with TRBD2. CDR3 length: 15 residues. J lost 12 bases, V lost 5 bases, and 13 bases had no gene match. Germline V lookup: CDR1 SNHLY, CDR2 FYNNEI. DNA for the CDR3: TGTGCCAGCAGTCAGGGACTAGCGGGGCCATCCGCCCCGTACTTC. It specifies CASSQGLAGPSAPYF.

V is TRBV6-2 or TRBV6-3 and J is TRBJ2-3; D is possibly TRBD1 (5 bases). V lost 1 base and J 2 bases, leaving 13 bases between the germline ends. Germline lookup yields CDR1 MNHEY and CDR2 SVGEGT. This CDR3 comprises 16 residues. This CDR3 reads CASSYFQGTLTDTQYF. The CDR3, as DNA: TGTGCCAGCAGTTACTTCCAGGGAACCCTCACAGATACGCAGTATTTT.